The entry below describes one T cell receptor (beta chain). TRB rearrangements spanning V, D and J were amplified using mixed TRB-A/B primers. TCRdb re-derived calls from the multiplex PCR reads in MiXCR, one entry per CDR3 protein. The table lists about 6,800 distinct CDR3 sequences, roughly 29% of them singletons. This sample was taken from a study of T cell repertoires in aging, cancer and after chemotherapy. Trimming pared 3 bases from V and 1 base from J, leaving 15 bases between. The CDR3 spans 16 residues. Per germline, CDR1 SGHNT and CDR2 YYREEE (reference sequence). The template was genomic DNA from peripheral blood, not RNA.

The specimen was blood. This chain connects TRBV5-4 to TRBJ2-3; maybe TRBD2 (5 bases). This sequence originates from a human donor with a blood cancer. The donor label of this sample is uncertain. The CDR3 DNA is TGTGCCAGCAGCTCGGAGGCTGAATCCCGCACAGATACGCAGTATTTT. Translated: CASSSEAESRTDTQYF.